Listed here is a single T cell receptor beta chain. The data belong to a study of shared clonotypes between healthy human individuals. The CDR3 extends over 14 amino acids. V lost 5 bases to trimming and J lost 4 bases, with 14 bases between them. Germline V gene sequence: CDR1 SGHVS, CDR2 FQNEAQ. Researchers ran the assay at a deep level. Methods used by the authors: Junction-only sequences without quality scores were provided by ImmunoSEQ, so filtering was different. Libraries were prepared by immunoSEQ multiplex PCR; TCRdb keeps only in-frame clonotypes and omits some of them. V, J and clone size reflect that table, while D and trimming were determined from the DNA. The sample includes 2,500,000 or so clones, over 85% of them seen just once.

The sequence was obtained from a man aged 18-30 years in good health. The gene calls are TRBV7-8 and TRBJ1-2; tentative D call: TRBD1 (6 bases). Sequenced input: naive CD4+ T cells sorted from blood. Subset of the sample: CD45RA+ positively selected. The DNA of the CDR3 is TGTGCCAGCAGCCCTACAGGGTTAGTCTATGGCTACACCTTC. Its translation: CASSPTGLVYGYTF.